This TCR beta chain came from a study of cytomegalovirus exposure and HLA in healthy donors. Study-wide findings and caveats: Most observed TCR sequences were rare, whereas some public TCRs were detected in many donors.

As concerns this clone: Its specificity is unknown.

Germline loops: CDR1 SGDLS, CDR2 YYNGEE. The CDR3 loop spans 15 amino acids. Germline trimming cut 4 bases from V and 4 bases from J; bases unmatched to any gene: 8. Here immunoSEQ multiplex PCR was the method, and the copy in TCRdb shows in-frame clones only, minus some. Here the sample spans approximately 170,000 clones, roughly 80% being singletons. The chain combines TRBV9 with TRBJ1-2, with 9 bases identical to TRBD1. Sequenced material: PBMCs. The sequence came from a man younger than 40 in good health and CMV-seropositive. The DNA of the CDR3 is TGTGCCAGCAGCCCTAGGGGGACAGGGTTCTATGGCTACACCTTC. This encodes CASSPRGTGFYGYTF.